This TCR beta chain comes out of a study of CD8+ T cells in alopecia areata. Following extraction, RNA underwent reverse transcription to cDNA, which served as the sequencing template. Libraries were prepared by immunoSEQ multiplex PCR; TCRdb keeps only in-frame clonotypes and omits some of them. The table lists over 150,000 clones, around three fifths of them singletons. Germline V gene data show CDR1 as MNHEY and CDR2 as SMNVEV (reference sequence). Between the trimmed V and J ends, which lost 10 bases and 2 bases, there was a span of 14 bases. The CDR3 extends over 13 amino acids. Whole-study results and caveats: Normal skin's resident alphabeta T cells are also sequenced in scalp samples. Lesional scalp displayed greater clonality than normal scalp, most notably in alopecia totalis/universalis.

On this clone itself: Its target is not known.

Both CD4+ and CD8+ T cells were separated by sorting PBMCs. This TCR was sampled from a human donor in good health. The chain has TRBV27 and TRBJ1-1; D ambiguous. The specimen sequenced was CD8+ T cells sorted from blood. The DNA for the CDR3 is TGTGCCACCTCGTGGGGTTTCAACACTGAAGCTTTCTTT. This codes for CATSWGFNTEAFF.